This entry lists 28 T cell receptor beta chains sequenced from one sample in a study of blood T cells in healthy people across ages. Primed by a sample-barcoded 5' primer and a J-beta primer mix, a second PCR proceeded for 7 to 11 cycles. In TCRdb, the 5' RACE reads were re-called with MiXCR into one record per CDR3 protein. The sample has around 780,000 distinct CDR3 sequences, roughly 26% seen once; the top ten hold less than 3.5%. These sequences were also reported in another study, on T cells of mothers and their children.

Sequenced: blood. The origin of the receptors is a boy between 10 and 17 years old in good health.

A few counts support this clonotype. The chain combines TRBV29-1 with TRBJ2-7; 8 nucleotides line up with TRBD1. Germline CDR1 SQVTM, CDR2 ANQGSEA. This CDR3 has 14 residues. V lost 3 bases, J lost 5 bases, and 9 bases stayed unmatched. CDR3 DNA sequence: TGCAGCGTTGATCGGTTTGACAGGGGCGACGAGCAGTACTTC. This sequence encodes CSVDRFDRGDEQYF.

The J gene is TRBJ1-4, the V gene TRBV27; TRBD1 might be the D (6 bases). V lost 6 bases, J lost 7 bases, and 12 bases lay in between. CDR1 MNHEY and CDR2 SMNVEV come from the germline V gene (reference sequence). This CDR3 contains 13 residues. CDR3 sequence reads: CASRPRTAEKLFF. The CDR3 coding sequence is TGTGCCAGCAGACCAAGGACAGCTGAAAAACTGTTTTTT.

The V and J genes are TRBV9 and TRBJ2-5, with a tentative D call TRBD2 (7 bases). The CDR3 consists of 16 residues. CDR1 and CDR2 from the germline V gene are SGDLS and YYNGEE. V lost 0 bases and J 2 bases, leaving 14 bases between the germline ends. CDR3 amino acids: CASSVGEGEGQETQYF. CDR3 bases: TGTGCCAGCAGCGTAGGGGAGGGGGAAGGACAAGAGACCCAGTACTTC.

In this sample, this clonotype turned up a few times. The chain links TRBV10-3 to TRBJ1-5, with 9 nucleotides matching TRBD1. The CDR3 is 13 residues long. CDR1 and CDR2 from the germline V gene are ENHRY and SYGVKD. V shed 4 bases, J shed 6 bases, and the junction held 1 base outside the gene matches. The DNA for the CDR3 is TGTGCCATCAGTGCGGACAGGGGTCAGCCCCAGCATTTT. Its protein product is CAISADRGQPQHF.

In its sample, this clonotype was seen a few times. The chain uses TRBV6-1 and TRBJ2-5; D may match TRBD1 or TRBD2 (6 bases each). The closer fit of TRBJ2-1 to the DNA end suggests the J call may be wrong. This CDR3 comprises 14 residues. Germline V CDR1 and CDR2: MNHNS, SASEGT. CDR3 DNA: TGTGCCAGCAGCTGGGGGGCAGCGTACAATGAGCAGTTCTTC. Protein product: CASSWGAAYNEQFF.

This clonotype was detected only a few times. The J gene is TRBJ1-4, the V gene TRBV20-1; perhaps TRBD1 as D (5 bases). This CDR3 contains 13 residues. V was cut by 5 bases and J by 9 bases, with 16 bases left in between. Germline loops: CDR1 DFQATT, CDR2 SNEGSKA (reference sequence). Here the CDR3 DNA reads TGCAGTGCTGGGGGGGTTGGGCTGAAAAAACTGTTTTTT. As protein: CSAGGVGLKKLFF.

This clonotype was seen more than once but under ten times. The chain couples TRBV28 to TRBJ2-4; the match to TRBD1 covers 8 bases. The trim removed 6 bases at V and 3 bases at J, leaving 4 bases unmatched. CDR3 length: 14 residues. Germline CDR1 MDHEN, CDR2 SYDVKM. The CDR3 nucleotides are TGTGCCAGCAGCTACGGGACAGGCAAAAACATTCAGTACTTC. Its translation is CASSYGTGKNIQYF. The variable domain in full, with the rest retrieved from reference TRBV28 and TRBJ2-4, is DVKVTQSSRYLVKRTGEKVFLECVQDMDHENMFWYRQDPGLGLRLIYFSYDVKMKEKGDIPEGYSVSREKKERFSLILESASTNQTSMYLCASSYGTGKNIQYFGAGTRLSVL.

The sample holds many counts of this clonotype. The chain combines TRBV27 with TRBJ2-1; no reliable D call. Trimming pared 2 bases from V and 0 bases from J, leaving 8 bases between. The CDR3 has 15 residues. The germline V gene encodes CDR1 MNHEY and CDR2 SMNVEV (reference sequence). CDR3 sequence reads: CASSLAASSYNEQFF. DNA of the CDR3: TGTGCCAGCAGTTTAGCGGCTAGCTCCTACAATGAGCAGTTCTTC.

This clonotype showed up just a few times. CDR3 sequence reads: CASRDRDQETQYF. The CDR3 nucleotides read TGCGCCAGCAGGGATCGCGACCAAGAGACCCAGTACTTC. The chain employs TRBV5-1 and TRBJ2-5; D is ambiguous. The CDR3 runs 13 residues. The germline V gene has CDR1 SGHRS and CDR2 YFSETQ. The V and J ends lost 5 bases and 0 bases respectively, with 8 bases between them.

J is TRBJ2-6 and V is TRBV10-2; D is unclear. This CDR3 contains 14 residues. Trimming pared 6 bases from V and 1 base from J, leaving 7 bases between. The germline V gene encodes CDR1 WSHSY and CDR2 SAAADI. For the CDR3, the DNA is TGCGCCAGCAGGGAAGTTTCTGGGGCCAACGTCCTGACTTTC. Its translation: CASREVSGANVLTF.

The sample holds a few counts of this clonotype. The rearrangement links TRBV28 to TRBJ2-7; D gene uncertain. Per the germline V gene, CDR1 is MDHEN and CDR2 is SYDVKM. With 3 bases removed from V and 5 bases from J, the gap between germline ends came to 5 bases. The CDR3 runs 11 residues. Written as DNA, the CDR3 is TGTGCCAGCAGTTTTTGGAACGAGCAGTACTTC. Its translation is CASSFWNEQYF. Looking up the rest from reference TRBV28 and TRBJ2-7 gives the full variable domain: DVKVTQSSRYLVKRTGEKVFLECVQDMDHENMFWYRQDPGLGLRLIYFSYDVKMKEKGDIPEGYSVSREKKERFSLILESASTNQTSMYLCASSFWNEQYFGPGTRLTVT.

V usage is TRBV20-1 and J usage is TRBJ2-5, with 13 bases aligning to TRBD2. The DNA end lines up better with TRBJ2-1; the J call may be wrong. The length of the CDR3 is 17 residues. CDR1 is DFQATT, CDR2 SNEGSKA, per germline (reference sequence). The CDR3 DNA sequence: TGCAGTGCCGCCCGAGAGAGACTAGCGGGGGGTGATAATGAGCAGTTCTTC. It specifies CSAARERLAGGDNEQFF.

The chain is built from TRBV6-2 or TRBV6-3 and TRBJ1-1; possibly TRBD1 for D (5 bases). Trimming stripped 5 bases from V and 4 bases from J, with 17 bases between. Germline CDR1 MNHEY, CDR2 SVGEGT. The length of the CDR3 is 15 residues. The CDR3 DNA follows: TGTGCCAGCAGTCGCGGGACTCACGACGGCACTGAAGCTTTCTTT. Its translation is CASSRGTHDGTEAFF.

This clonotype has only a few counts. The junction departs from germline at one end; a sequencing error may be responsible. V is TRBV4-1 and J is TRBJ2-7; 13 nucleotides agree with TRBD2. The assigned J gene may be wrong: the sequence end matches TRBJ2-1 better. The length of the CDR3 is 14 residues. Germline CDR1 and CDR2: MGHRA and YSYEKL. CDR3 protein: CTSSQGLAGNEQFF. DNA for the CDR3: TGCACCAGCAGCCAGGGACTAGCGGGGAATGAGCAGTTCTTC.

Concerning this clonotype: An end of the junction does not agree with germline; a read error may underlie this. The V and J genes are TRBV5-1 and TRBJ1-3; TRBD1 aligns across 8 bases. This CDR3 comprises 13 residues. Germline V CDR1 and CDR2: SGHRS, YFSETQ. CDR3 residues: CTSDLDRGLTIYF. The CDR3 nucleotides read TGCACCAGCGACCTAGACAGGGGTTTAACCATATATTTT.

Only a few counts were recorded for this clonotype. This chain links TRBV12-3 or TRBV12-4 with TRBJ1-1; possibly TRBD1 for D (6 bases). The CDR3 loop spans 13 amino acids. Trimming removed 6 bases at V and 4 bases at J, with 12 bases between. CDR3 coding DNA: TGTGCCAGCAGATTCGACAGGACCACTGAAGCTTTCTTT. It is translated as CASRFDRTTEAFF.

This clonotype appeared a few times. J is TRBJ1-5 and V is TRBV10-3; 10 bases fit TRBD1. The CDR3 is 13 amino acids. Germline-derived CDR1 and CDR2 are ENHRY and SYGVKD. J gave up 5 bases and V 9 bases, and 4 bases lay outside the gene matches. CDR3 sequence: CAMGGQGDQPQHF. CDR3 bases: TGTGCCATGGGAGGACAGGGGGATCAGCCCCAGCATTTT.

The table lists this clonotype with a few counts. The chain joins TRBV6-6 to TRBJ2-7; the D gene is possibly TRBD2 (6 bases). V lost 2 bases to trimming and J lost 2 bases, with 10 bases between them. Germline CDR1 and CDR2: MNHNY and SVGAGI (reference sequence). CDR3 size: 14 residues. The CDR3, as DNA: TGTGCCAGCAGTTACCCCGGCGGGACCTACGAGCAGTACTTC. This encodes CASSYPGGTYEQYF.

This rearrangement joins TRBV3-1 to TRBJ2-1, with 7 bases aligning to TRBD1. The germline V gene encodes CDR1 LGHDT and CDR2 YNNKEL (reference sequence). V shed 3 bases, J shed 4 bases, and the junction held 6 bases outside the gene matches. This CDR3 comprises 15 residues. Here the CDR3 DNA reads TGTGCCAGCAGCCATGGACAGGATACTTACAATGAGCAGTTCTTC. Translating it yields CASSHGQDTYNEQFF.

The genes are TRBV9 and TRBJ1-5; D unclear. This CDR3 region has 13 residues. V shed 0 bases and J shed 8 bases, with 9 bases lying between them. Germline V gives CDR1 SGDLS, CDR2 YYNGEE. Written as DNA, the CDR3 is TGTGCCAGCAGCGTAGGAATCGGTGAGCCCCAGCATTTT. Its translation is CASSVGIGEPQHF.

The chain uses TRBV10-3 and TRBJ2-3; 8 positions agree with TRBD2. V trimming: 6 bases; J trimming: 0 bases; junction bases outside the gene matches: 5. CDR1 is ENHRY, CDR2 SYGVKD, per germline. This CDR3 has 15 residues. CDR3 sequence reads: CAIRGLAGSTDTQYF. The CDR3, as DNA: TGTGCCATCAGAGGATTAGCGGGGAGCACAGATACGCAGTATTTT.

The chain employs TRBV6-6 and TRBJ2-1, with TRBD1 identical over 9 bases. Germline lookup yields CDR1 MNHNY and CDR2 SVGAGI (reference sequence). The junction had 9 bases not matched to a gene; V was cut back by 7 bases and J by 8 bases. CDR3 size: 14 residues. The CDR3 loop is CASIPTGGRDEQFF. The CDR3 DNA reads TGTGCCAGCATCCCGACAGGGGGGAGGGATGAGCAGTTCTTC.

J is TRBJ2-6 and V is TRBV13; tentative D call: TRBD2 (6 bases). Trimming removed 4 bases from V and 4 bases from J, with 17 bases in between. Germline CDR1 PRHDT, CDR2 FYEKMQ (reference sequence). The CDR3 sequence is 17 residues long. The CDR3 DNA sequence: TGTGCCAGCAGCTCCGCCCCCATAGCGGAGGGGGCCAACGTCCTGACTTTC. Its translation: CASSSAPIAEGANVLTF.

The sample holds a few counts of this clonotype. This rearrangement joins TRBV29-1 to TRBJ2-5, with D unresolved. The CDR3 runs 15 residues. The V and J ends lost 7 bases and 2 bases respectively, with 20 bases between them. Germline CDR1 reads SQVTM; CDR2 reads ANQGSEA. CDR3 amino acids: CSAIETPVLQETQYF. The CDR3 DNA follows: TGCAGCGCAATCGAAACGCCAGTCCTACAAGAGACCCAGTACTTC.

The chain carries TRBV5-1 and TRBJ1-1, with D perhaps matching TRBD1 (5 bases). The CDR3 covers 15 residues. Trimming removed 1 base from V and 3 bases from J, with 13 bases in between. Germline V CDR1 and CDR2: SGHRS, YFSETQ. CDR3 sequence (DNA): TGCGCCAGCAGCTTGCGTCTGGGGCTGGACACTGAAGCTTTCTTT. The encoded protein is CASSLRLGLDTEAFF.

CDR3 sequence: CASSLSRTLPYEQYF. The CDR3 DNA reads TGCGCCAGCAGCCTCTCAAGGACTCTCCCTTACGAGCAGTACTTC. The chain couples TRBV5-1 to TRBJ2-7; TRBD2 is a possible D gene (5 bases). V was shortened by 4 bases and J by 4 bases, with 18 bases between the two germline ends. The CDR3 has 15 amino acids. Germline-derived CDR1 and CDR2 are SGHRS and YFSETQ.

The chain is built from TRBV6-2 or TRBV6-3 and TRBJ2-5; D might be TRBD1 (6 bases). CDR1 and CDR2 (germline): MNHEY, SVGEGT. Trimming stripped 2 bases from V and 2 bases from J, with 9 bases between. The CDR3 sequence is 14 residues long. For the CDR3, the DNA is TGTGCCAGCAGTTACGCGACAGGTCAAGAGACCCAGTACTTC. Amino acids: CASSYATGQETQYF.

For this clonotype: A junction boundary mismatches the germline segment, possibly from a read error. V usage is TRBV6-5 and J usage is TRBJ2-5; tentative D call: TRBD2 (5 bases). The CDR3 extends over 16 amino acids. The germline V gene has CDR1 MNHEY and CDR2 SVGAGI. CDR3: CAGSYSAGSTGETQYF. The CDR3 coding sequence is TGTGCCGGCAGTTACTCAGCAGGCAGTACGGGGGAGACCCAGTACTTC.